The rows below give T cell receptor beta chains drawn from one sample of a study of blood T cell repertoires in COVID-19. The table came from immunoSEQ multiplex PCR; TCRdb's copy has only in-frame clones and leaves some out. In the table there are 150,000 to 200,000 clones, around 81% of which are singletons. The sequencing input was peripheral blood. The receptor source for this set is a woman between 40 and 55 years old with COVID-19, enrolled during active disease. The CDR3 runs from the conserved cysteine through the conserved F or W. Each record gives: clone size, V gene, J gene, CDR3 protein. Clone size is shown for a subset of rows, as once, few, many or a class of expanded clone.

>NA|TRBV7-9|TRBJ2-5
CASSFWSGSAQETQYF
>NA|TRBV4-1|TRBJ1-1
CASSQVDEGGTEAFF
>NA|TRBV19|TRBJ2-7
CASRDPRTSGSYEQYF
>NA|TRBV6-5|TRBJ1-2
CASTGVNGYTF
>NA|TRBV11-2|TRBJ1-6
CASSSRWNSSPLHF
>few|TRBV14|TRBJ2-4
CASSQATVAGSTQYF
>NA|TRBV5-1|TRBJ1-1
CASSLHLRSQANQDPENTEAFF
>NA|TRBV3-1/TRBV3-2|TRBJ2-1
CASSHAGTGGEQFF
>NA|TRBV3-1/TRBV3-2|TRBJ1-3
CASSRLLRSSGNTIYF
>NA|TRBV5-6|TRBJ1-5
CASSSGHFSNQPQHF
>NA|TRBV2|TRBJ2-7
CASELAGHEQYF
>NA|TRBV6-5|TRBJ2-1
CASHNRGWDYNEQFF
>NA|TRBV19|TRBJ1-2
CATLNRRDGDGYTF
>NA|TRBV28|TRBJ1-5
CASSLGAGVQPQHF
>NA|TRBV28|TRBJ2-7
CASLGGRAHEQYF
>NA|TRBV2|TRBJ1-5
CASSEIVQGNQPQHF
>NA|TRBV19|TRBJ2-5
CASSLTSGGSETQYF
>NA|TRBV7-9|TRBJ1-2
CASSLPGQGAGGYTF
>NA|TRBV28|TRBJ2-1
CRSAGPNEQFF
>NA|TRBV28|TRBJ1-2
CASSSGRYVYGYTF
>NA|TRBV28|TRBJ2-4
CASSPGLAGVKNIQYF
>NA|TRBV19|TRBJ2-1
CASTVTGSSYNEQFF
>NA|TRBV27|TRBJ2-1
CASSSSNEQFF
>few|TRBV7-3|TRBJ2-2
CASSLVGPRGTGELFF
>NA|TRBV3-1/TRBV3-2|TRBJ2-5
CASSQAGSGAWETQYF
>once|TRBV6-5|TRBJ1-4
CASRFGAGEKLFF
>NA|TRBV6-1|TRBJ1-2
CASSESPGQSYGYTF